This entry features one T cell receptor beta chain sequence. The V end lost 1 base, the J end lost 1 base, and 13 bases lay between the germline ends. CDR1 and CDR2 from the germline V gene are GTSNPN and SVGIG (reference sequence). This CDR3 has 15 residues. These data originate in a study of cytomegalovirus exposure and HLA in healthy donors. Both 60 Vbeta primers and 13 Jbeta primers went into the PCR. TCRdb's copy holds only in-frame clones and misses some; the assay was immunoSEQ multiplex PCR. Here the sample spans tens of thousands of clones, about 73% being singletons. All the people who gave samples were healthy bone marrow donors.

The chain has TRBV30 and TRBJ1-1; D is possibly TRBD1 (6 bases). Sequencing used PBMCs. The clonotype was recovered from a woman aged 50 to 65 in good health and CMV-seropositive. CDR3 loop: CAWSGGRGTNTEAFF. CDR3 nucleotide sequence: TGTGCCTGGAGTGGGGGGCGAGGGACGAACACTGAAGCTTTCTTT.